The T cell receptor (beta chain) under discussion was sequenced for a study of T cells of healthy individuals. MiXCR, run by TCRdb on the 5' RACE reads, gives a single entry per CDR3 protein. In the table there are approximately 89,000 distinct CDR3 sequences, about 5.5% of which are singletons. The sample holds many counts of this clonotype. This TCR was recovered from a female donor in good health.

CDR3 nucleotide sequence: TGCAGCGCCGAGATGGACATTCAGTACTTC. Translating it yields CSAEMDIQYF. The chain couples TRBV29-1 to TRBJ2-4; D is ambiguous. In germline, CDR1 is SQVTM, CDR2 ANQGSEA. Trimming cost V 7 bases and J 8 bases, with 9 bases left between them. The CDR3 spans 10 residues.